The present T cell receptor (beta chain) was sequenced within a study of cytomegalovirus exposure and HLA in healthy donors. Study context: Earlier work reported some 110 million unique TCR beta sequences from 150 million to 200 million T cells. Study conclusions and caveats: Highly shared variants forming one cluster were likely a sequencing artifact.

With regard to this clone: Antigen specificity is unknown. The junction does not match germline at one end; this may be a read error. The sample has other DNA sequences that encode this CDR3 too.

The V gene's germline CDR1 is SGHRS and CDR2 YFSETQ. This CDR3 is built from 14 residues. Primers: 60 Vbeta forward and 13 Jbeta reverse. Using immunoSEQ multiplex PCR, the repertoire was profiled, and TCRdb retains in-frame clones only, with some absent. The sample has more than 250,000 clones, approximately 90% seen once. This sequence joins TRBV5-1 and TRBJ1-6, with D tentatively TRBD1 (6 bases). Input material: PBMCs. This receptor was taken from a woman aged 18-29 years in good health and CMV-seronegative. CDR3 amino acids: CASSSDSYNSPLHF. The CDR3 DNA is TGCGCCAGCAGCTCGGACAGTTATAATTCCCCCCTCCACTTT.